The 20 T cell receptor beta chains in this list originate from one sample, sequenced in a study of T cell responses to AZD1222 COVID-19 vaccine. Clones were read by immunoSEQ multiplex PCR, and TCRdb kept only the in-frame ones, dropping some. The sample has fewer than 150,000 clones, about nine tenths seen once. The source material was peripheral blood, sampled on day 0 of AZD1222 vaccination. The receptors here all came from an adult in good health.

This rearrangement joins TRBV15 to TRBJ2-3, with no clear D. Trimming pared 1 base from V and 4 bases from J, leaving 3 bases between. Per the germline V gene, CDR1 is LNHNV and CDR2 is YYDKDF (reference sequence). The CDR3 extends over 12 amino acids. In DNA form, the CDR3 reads TGTGCCACCAGCAGAGTGGCAGATACGCAGTATTTT. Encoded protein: CATSRVADTQYF.

The CDR3 spells CASGLVIDTQYF. The CDR3, as DNA: TGTGCTAGTGGTTTGGTGATAGATACGCAGTATTTT. The chain combines TRBV12-5 with TRBJ2-3; the D is unclear. The CDR3 has 12 residues. V dropped 0 bases and J dropped 5 bases, with 3 bases sitting between them. Germline lookup yields CDR1 LGHNT and CDR2 FRNRAP.

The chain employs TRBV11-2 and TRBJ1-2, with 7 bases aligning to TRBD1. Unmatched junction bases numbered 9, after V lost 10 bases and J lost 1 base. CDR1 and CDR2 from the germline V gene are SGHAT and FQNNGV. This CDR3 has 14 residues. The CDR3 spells CATTPGTVNYGYTF. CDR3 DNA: TGTGCCACCACCCCAGGGACAGTTAACTATGGCTACACCTTC.

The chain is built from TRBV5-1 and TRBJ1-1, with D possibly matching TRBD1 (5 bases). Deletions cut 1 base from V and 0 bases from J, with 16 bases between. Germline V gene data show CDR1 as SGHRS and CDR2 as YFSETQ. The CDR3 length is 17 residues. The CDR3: CASSLRRDHQMNTEAFF. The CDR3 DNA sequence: TGCGCCAGCAGCTTGCGCAGGGATCACCAAATGAACACTGAAGCTTTCTTT.

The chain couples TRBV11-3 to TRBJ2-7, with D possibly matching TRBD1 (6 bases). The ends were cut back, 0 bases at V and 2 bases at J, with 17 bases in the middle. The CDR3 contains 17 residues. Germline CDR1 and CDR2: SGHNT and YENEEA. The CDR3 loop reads CASSLDRPGVLPYEQYF. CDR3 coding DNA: TGTGCCAGCAGCTTAGATAGGCCAGGGGTCCTCCCCTACGAGCAGTACTTC.

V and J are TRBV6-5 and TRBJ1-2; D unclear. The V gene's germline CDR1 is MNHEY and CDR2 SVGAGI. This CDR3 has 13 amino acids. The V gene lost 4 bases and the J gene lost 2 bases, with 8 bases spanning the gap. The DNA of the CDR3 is TGTGCCAGCAGTTCGGACGGGAACTATGGCTACACCTTC. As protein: CASSSDGNYGYTF.

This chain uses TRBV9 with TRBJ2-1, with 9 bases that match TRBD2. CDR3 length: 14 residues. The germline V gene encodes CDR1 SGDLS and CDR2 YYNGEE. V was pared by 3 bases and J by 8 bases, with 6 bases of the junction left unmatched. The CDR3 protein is CASSASGKLDEQFF. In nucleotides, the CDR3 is TGTGCCAGCAGCGCTAGCGGGAAATTGGATGAGCAGTTCTTC.

CDR3 coding DNA: TGTGCCAGCAGCGGGAACACTGAAGCTTTCTTT. It codes for CASSGNTEAFF. The chain has TRBV6-2 or TRBV6-3 and TRBJ1-1, with no clear D. Germline V gene data show CDR1 as MNHEY and CDR2 as SVGEGT. CDR3 length equals 11 residues. Trimming removed 6 bases at V and 1 base at J, with 3 bases between.

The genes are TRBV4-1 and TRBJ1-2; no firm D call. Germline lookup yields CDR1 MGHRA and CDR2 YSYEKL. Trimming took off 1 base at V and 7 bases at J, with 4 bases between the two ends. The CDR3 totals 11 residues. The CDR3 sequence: CASSQGRGYTF. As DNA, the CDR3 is TGCGCCAGCAGCCAAGGCCGTGGCTACACCTTC.

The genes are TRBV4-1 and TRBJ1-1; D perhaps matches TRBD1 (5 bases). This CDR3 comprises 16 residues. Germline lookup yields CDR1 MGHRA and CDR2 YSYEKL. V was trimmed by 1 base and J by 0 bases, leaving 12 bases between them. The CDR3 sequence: CASSQGRAGMNTEAFF. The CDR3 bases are TGCGCCAGCAGCCAAGGTAGAGCAGGGATGAACACTGAAGCTTTCTTT.

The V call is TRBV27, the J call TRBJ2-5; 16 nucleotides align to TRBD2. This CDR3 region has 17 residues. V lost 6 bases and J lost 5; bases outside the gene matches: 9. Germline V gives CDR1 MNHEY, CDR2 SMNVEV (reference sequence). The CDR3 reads CASRFAPGLAGGETQYF. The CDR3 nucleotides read TGTGCCAGCAGATTTGCCCCGGGACTAGCGGGAGGGGAGACCCAGTACTTC.

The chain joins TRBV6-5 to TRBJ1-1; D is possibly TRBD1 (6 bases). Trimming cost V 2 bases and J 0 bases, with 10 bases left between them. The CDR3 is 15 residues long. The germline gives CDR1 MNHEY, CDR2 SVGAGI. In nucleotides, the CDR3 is TGTGCCAGCAGTTACACTGAGGGGGTGAACACTGAAGCTTTCTTT. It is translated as CASSYTEGVNTEAFF.

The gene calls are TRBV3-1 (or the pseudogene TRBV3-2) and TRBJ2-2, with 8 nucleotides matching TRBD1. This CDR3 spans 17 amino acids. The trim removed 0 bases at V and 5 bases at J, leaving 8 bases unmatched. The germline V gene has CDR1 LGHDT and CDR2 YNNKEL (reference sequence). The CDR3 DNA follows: TGTGCCAGCAGCCAAGATTTTGCAGGGGGCGGGACCGGGGAGCTGTTTTTT. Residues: CASSQDFAGGGTGELFF.

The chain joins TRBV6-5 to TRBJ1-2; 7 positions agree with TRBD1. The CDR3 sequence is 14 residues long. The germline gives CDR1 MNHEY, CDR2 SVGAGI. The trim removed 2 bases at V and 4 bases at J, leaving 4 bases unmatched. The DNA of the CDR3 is TGTGCCAGCAGTTACCAGGGGGAAGGCTATGGCTACACCTTC. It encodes CASSYQGEGYGYTF.

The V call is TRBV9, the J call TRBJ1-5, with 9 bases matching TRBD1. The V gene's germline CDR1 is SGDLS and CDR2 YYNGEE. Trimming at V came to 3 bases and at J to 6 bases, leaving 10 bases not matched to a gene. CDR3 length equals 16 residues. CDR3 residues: CASSGGGTGSSQPQHF. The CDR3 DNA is TGTGCCAGCAGCGGGGGCGGGACAGGGTCGTCTCAGCCCCAGCATTTT.

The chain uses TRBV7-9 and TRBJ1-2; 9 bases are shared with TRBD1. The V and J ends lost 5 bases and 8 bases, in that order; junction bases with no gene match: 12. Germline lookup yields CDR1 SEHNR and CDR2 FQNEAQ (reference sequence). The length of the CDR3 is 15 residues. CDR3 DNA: TGTGCCAGCAGCGTGGGACAGGGTGCCCTTGAGGGCTACACCTTC. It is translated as CASSVGQGALEGYTF.

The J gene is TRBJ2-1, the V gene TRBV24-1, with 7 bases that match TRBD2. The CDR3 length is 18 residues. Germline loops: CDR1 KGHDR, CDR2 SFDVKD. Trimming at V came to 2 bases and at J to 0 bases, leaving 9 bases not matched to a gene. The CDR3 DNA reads TGTGCCACCAGTGATTCCATCGGGCGGGAGAGCTCCTACAATGAGCAGTTCTTC. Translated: CATSDSIGRESSYNEQFF.

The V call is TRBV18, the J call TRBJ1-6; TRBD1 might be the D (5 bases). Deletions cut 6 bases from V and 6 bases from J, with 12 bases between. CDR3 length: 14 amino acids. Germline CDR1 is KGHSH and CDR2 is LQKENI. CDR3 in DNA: TGTGCCAGCTCCCGGAGACAGCTTAATTCACCCCTCCACTTT. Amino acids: CASSRRQLNSPLHF.

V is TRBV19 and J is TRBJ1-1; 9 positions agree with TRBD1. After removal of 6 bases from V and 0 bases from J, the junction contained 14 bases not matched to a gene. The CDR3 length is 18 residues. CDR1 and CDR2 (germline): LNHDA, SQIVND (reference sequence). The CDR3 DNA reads TGTGCCAGTAGCCGAAAGACAGGGGGAAGATCCATGAACACTGAAGCTTTCTTT. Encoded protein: CASSRKTGGRSMNTEAFF.

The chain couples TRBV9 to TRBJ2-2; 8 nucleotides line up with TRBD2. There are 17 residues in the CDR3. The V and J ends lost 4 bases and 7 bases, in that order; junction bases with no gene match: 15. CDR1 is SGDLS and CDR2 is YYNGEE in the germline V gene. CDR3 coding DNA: TGTGCCAGCAGCCCAAGGGCCAGCGGGAGTTGGAGCGGGGAGCTGTTTTTT. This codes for CASSPRASGSWSGELFF.